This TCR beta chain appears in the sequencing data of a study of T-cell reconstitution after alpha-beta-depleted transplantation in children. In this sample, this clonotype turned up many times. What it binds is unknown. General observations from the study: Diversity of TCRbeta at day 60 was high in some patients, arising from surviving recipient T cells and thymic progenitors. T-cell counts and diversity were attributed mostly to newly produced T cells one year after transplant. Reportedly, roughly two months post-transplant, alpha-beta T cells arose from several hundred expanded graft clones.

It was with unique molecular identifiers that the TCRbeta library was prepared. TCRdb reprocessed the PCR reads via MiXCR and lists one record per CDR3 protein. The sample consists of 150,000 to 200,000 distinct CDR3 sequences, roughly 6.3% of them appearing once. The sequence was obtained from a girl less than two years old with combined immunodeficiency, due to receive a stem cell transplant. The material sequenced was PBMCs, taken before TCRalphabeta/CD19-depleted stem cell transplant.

The CDR3 bases are TGTGCCAGCGGGGGGAACTACGAGCAGTACTTC. Protein sequence: CASGGNYEQYF. This chain links TRBV9 with TRBJ2-7; possible D gene TRBD2, 6 bases. Germline CDR1 is SGDLS and CDR2 is YYNGEE. The length of the CDR3 is 11 residues. The V end lost 7 bases, the J end lost 3 bases, and 8 bases lay between the germline ends.